This TCR beta chain was profiled in a study of T cell responses to AZD1222 COVID-19 vaccine. Overall study findings and caveats: There were mostly white British donors and more females than males, and clonal diversity was possibly underestimated.

Repertoires were generated with immunoSEQ multiplex PCR, while TCRdb's copy carries only in-frame clones and drops some. The data contain over 150,000 clones, 88% of them singletons. Points on this clone: Its specificity is not known.

V shed 2 bases and J shed 7 bases, with 13 bases lying between them. Per germline, CDR1 SGHRS and CDR2 YFSETQ. This CDR3 has 15 residues. This sample comprised peripheral blood, obtained 28 days after the second AZD1222 dose. The chain employs TRBV5-1 and TRBJ1-6; D call uncertain. This receptor was identified in an adult who received the AZD1222 COVID-19 vaccine. The CDR3 here is CASSFQNPWNSPLHF. CDR3 DNA sequence: TGCGCCAGCAGCTTCCAGAACCCTTGGAATTCACCCCTCCACTTT. Variable domain in full (rest from reference TRBV5-1 and TRBJ1-6): KAGVTQTPRYLIKTRGQQVTLSCSPISGHRSVSWYQQTPGQGLQFLFEYFSETQRNKGNFPGRFSGRQFSNSRSEMNVSTLELGDSALYLCASSFQNPWNSPLHFGNGTRLTVT.